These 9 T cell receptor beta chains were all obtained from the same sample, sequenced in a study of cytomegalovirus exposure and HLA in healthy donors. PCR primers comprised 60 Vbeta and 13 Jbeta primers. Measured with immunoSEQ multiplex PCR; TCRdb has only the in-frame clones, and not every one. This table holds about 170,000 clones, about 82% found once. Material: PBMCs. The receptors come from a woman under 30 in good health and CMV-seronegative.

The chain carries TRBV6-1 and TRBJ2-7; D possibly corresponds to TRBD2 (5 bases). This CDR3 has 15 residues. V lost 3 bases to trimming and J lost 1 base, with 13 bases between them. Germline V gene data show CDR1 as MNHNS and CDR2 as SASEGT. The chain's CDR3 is CASSDRGSVSYEQYF. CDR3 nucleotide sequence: TGTGCCAGCAGTGACCGGGGATCTGTGTCCTACGAGCAGTACTTC.

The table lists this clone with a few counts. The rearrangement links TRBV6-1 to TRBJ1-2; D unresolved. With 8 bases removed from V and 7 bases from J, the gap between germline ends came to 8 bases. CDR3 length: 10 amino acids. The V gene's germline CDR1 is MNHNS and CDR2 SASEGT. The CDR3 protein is CASGEVGYTF. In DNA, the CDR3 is TGTGCCAGCGGGGAGGTTGGCTACACCTTC.

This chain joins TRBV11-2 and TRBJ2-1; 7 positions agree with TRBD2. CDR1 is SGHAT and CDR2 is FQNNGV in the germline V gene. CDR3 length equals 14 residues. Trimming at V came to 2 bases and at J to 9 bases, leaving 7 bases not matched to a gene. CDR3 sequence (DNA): TGTGCCAGCAGCTTACTTGTGCGGGAGACTGAGCAGTTCTTC. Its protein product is CASSLLVRETEQFF.

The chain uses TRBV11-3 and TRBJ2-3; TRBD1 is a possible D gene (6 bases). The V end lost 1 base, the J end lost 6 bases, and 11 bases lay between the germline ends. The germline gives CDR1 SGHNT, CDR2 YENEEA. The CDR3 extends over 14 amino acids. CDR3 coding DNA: TGTGCCAGCAGCTTAGGTGCTAGGGGGGATACGCAGTATTTT. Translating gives CASSLGARGDTQYF.

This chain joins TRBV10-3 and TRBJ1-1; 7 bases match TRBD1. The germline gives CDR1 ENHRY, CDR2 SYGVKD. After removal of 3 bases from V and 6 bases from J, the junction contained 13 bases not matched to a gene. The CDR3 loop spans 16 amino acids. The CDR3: CAISDLGETGRPEAFF. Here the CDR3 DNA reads TGTGCCATCAGTGACCTCGGCGAGACAGGGCGTCCTGAAGCTTTCTTT.

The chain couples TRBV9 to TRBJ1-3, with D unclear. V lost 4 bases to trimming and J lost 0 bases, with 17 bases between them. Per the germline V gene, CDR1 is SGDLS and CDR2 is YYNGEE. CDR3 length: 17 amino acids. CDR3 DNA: TGTGCCAGCAGCCTTTACAAATACCCGTACTCTGGAAACACCATATATTTT. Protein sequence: CASSLYKYPYSGNTIYF.

This CDR3 is CASSQGLAGARGNEQFF. The CDR3 nucleotides are TGCGCCAGCAGCCAAGGTCTAGCGGGAGCACGGGGAAATGAGCAGTTCTTC. The chain has TRBV4-1 and TRBJ2-1; 10 nucleotides match TRBD2. The CDR3 contains 17 residues. V was pared by 1 base and J by 7 bases, with 10 bases of the junction left unmatched. Germline V gene data show CDR1 as MGHRA and CDR2 as YSYEKL.

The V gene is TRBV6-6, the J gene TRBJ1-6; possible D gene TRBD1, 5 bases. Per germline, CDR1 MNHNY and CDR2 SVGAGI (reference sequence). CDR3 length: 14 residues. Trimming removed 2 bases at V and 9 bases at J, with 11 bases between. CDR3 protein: CASSYAGRGSPLHF. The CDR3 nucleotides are TGTGCCAGCAGTTACGCGGGGAGGGGTTCACCCCTCCACTTT.

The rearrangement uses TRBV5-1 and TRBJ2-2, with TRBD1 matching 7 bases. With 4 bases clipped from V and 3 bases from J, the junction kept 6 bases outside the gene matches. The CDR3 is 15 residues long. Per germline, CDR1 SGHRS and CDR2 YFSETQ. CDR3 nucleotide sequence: TGCGCCAGCAGCCCAGGAGACAGGGACACCGGGGAGCTGTTTTTT. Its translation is CASSPGDRDTGELFF.